Listed here are 9 T cell receptor beta chains from one sample, sequenced in a study of cytomegalovirus exposure and HLA in healthy donors. Primers included in the PCR were 60 Vbeta and 13 Jbeta primers. Generated by immunoSEQ multiplex PCR, the TCRdb table keeps only in-frame clones and is missing some. In all, the sample yields around 100,000 clones. Source material: PBMCs. Receptors were obtained from a man aged 45-65 years in good health and CMV-seronegative.

V gene TRBV12-5 combines with J gene TRBJ1-5; no definite D call. This CDR3 region has 13 residues. Germline V CDR1 and CDR2: LGHNT, FRNRAP. V lost 2 bases and J lost 5, with 7 bases in between. The CDR3 DNA follows: TGTGCTAGTGGTTTGAGCCAATATCAGCCCCAGCATTTT. It yields the protein CASGLSQYQPQHF.

The chain links TRBV5-1 to TRBJ1-3; possibly TRBD1 for D (6 bases). The CDR3 runs 15 residues. Germline CDR1 SGHRS, CDR2 YFSETQ. The V end was cut by 2 bases, the J end by 0 bases, with 9 bases between. CDR3 in amino acids: CASSFTGSSGNTIYF. CDR3 bases: TGCGCCAGCAGCTTCACAGGGAGCTCTGGAAACACCATATATTTT. Combining the CDR3 with reference TRBV5-1 and TRBJ1-3 gives the whole variable domain KAGVTQTPRYLIKTRGQQVTLSCSPISGHRSVSWYQQTPGQGLQFLFEYFSETQRNKGNFPGRFSGRQFSNSRSEMNVSTLELGDSALYLCASSFTGSSGNTIYFGEGSWLTVV.

This chain links TRBV6-5 with TRBJ2-7; 8 bases map to TRBD1. V trimming: 0 bases; J trimming: 6 bases; junction bases outside the gene matches: 4. This CDR3 is 14 amino acids long. Germline assignment: CDR1 MNHEY and CDR2 SVGAGI. CDR3 in amino acids: CASSYSRTGFEQYF. CDR3 DNA: TGTGCCAGCAGTTACTCGAGGACAGGGTTCGAGCAGTACTTC.

This rearrangement joins TRBV5-1 to TRBJ2-3; TRBD2 matches 15 bases. The CDR3 length is 18 residues. Germline V gene lookup returns CDR1 SGHRS and CDR2 YFSETQ. Trimming took 2 bases from V and 5 from J; bases not matched to a gene: 9. The CDR3 DNA sequence: TGCGCCAGCAGCTTCTGGGCGGGGACTAGCGGGGGGAAAGATACGCAGTATTTT. This translates into CASSFWAGTSGGKDTQYF.

J is TRBJ2-3 and V is TRBV7-9; 7 bases map to TRBD2. This CDR3 comprises 15 residues. Trimming cost V 2 bases and J 3 bases; bases outside gene matches: 5. Germline V gives CDR1 SEHNR, CDR2 FQNEAQ (reference sequence). This CDR3 reads CASSLSTGGTDTQYF. The CDR3 DNA is TGTGCCAGCAGCTTAAGCACGGGGGGAACAGATACGCAGTATTTT.

The chain has TRBV27 and TRBJ2-3; unclear D gene. Germline V gene lookup returns CDR1 MNHEY and CDR2 SMNVEV (reference sequence). This CDR3 contains 14 residues. V lost 2 bases and J 8 bases, leaving 14 bases between the germline ends. The CDR3 spells CASSLNTIRPTQYF. The CDR3 DNA sequence: TGTGCCAGCAGTTTAAACACTATTCGGCCTACGCAGTATTTT.

J is TRBJ2-1 and V is TRBV5-4, with 11 nucleotides matching TRBD2. CDR3 length: 15 residues. In germline, CDR1 is SGHNT, CDR2 YYREEE (reference sequence). V lost 3 bases and J lost 7; bases outside the gene matches: 6. CDR3 nucleotides: TGTGCCAGCAGCTCCTTAGCGGGAGGGCCTAATGAGCAGTTCTTC. This sequence encodes CASSSLAGGPNEQFF.

The chain employs TRBV19 and TRBJ1-1; D ambiguous. Trimming took 5 bases from V and 5 from J, leaving 9 bases between them. The CDR3 sequence is 12 residues long. CDR1 is LNHDA and CDR2 is SQIVND in the germline V gene (reference sequence). The CDR3 DNA reads TGTGCCAGTAGTGGCCGGGTAACTGAAGCTTTCTTT. As protein: CASSGRVTEAFF.

The chain couples TRBV14 to TRBJ1-4; weak D call: TRBD1 (5 bases). Germline lookup yields CDR1 SGHDN and CDR2 FVKESK. The V end was cut by 3 bases, the J end by 6 bases, with 14 bases between. This CDR3 has 15 residues. The CDR3 DNA reads TGTGCCAGCAGCCAGATACAGGACCGTCATGAAAAACTGTTTTTT. This translates into CASSQIQDRHEKLFF.